The entry below describes one T cell receptor (beta chain). This entry is derived from a study of blood T cell repertoires in COVID-19. Turning to the study itself: PBMCs, B-cell-depleted T cells, or T cells were the source of the cDNA or gDNA that made up the material.

The V end was cut by 0 bases, the J end by 5 bases, with 10 bases between. CDR1 is SGHAT and CDR2 is FQNNGV in the germline V gene. The CDR3 loop spans 14 amino acids. Participants were aged about 18 to 100 years from around 25 US areas. Participant reports of clinical history set cohort assignment. Per the study methods: Nucleated cell counts were estimated from reference gene primer amplification. Libraries were prepared by immunoSEQ multiplex PCR; TCRdb keeps only in-frame clonotypes and omits some of them. V, J and clone size derive from that table, while D and trimming were established from the DNA sequence. The sample has over 55,000 clones; around 80% are singletons.

The chain employs TRBV11-2 and TRBJ1-1, with D possibly being TRBD1 (6 bases). This TCR derives from a woman in her 40s with acute COVID-19. Source material: PBMCs or T cells enriched from blood (not recorded which). In nucleotides, the CDR3 is TGTGCCAGCAGCTTAGATGGCACAGGGACTGAAGCTTTCTTT. It is translated as CASSLDGTGTEAFF. Full variable domain (remainder filled in from reference TRBV11-2 and TRBJ1-1): EAGVAQSPRYKIIEKRQSVAFWCNPISGHATLYWYQQILGQGPKLLIQFQNNGVVDDSQLPKDRFSAERLKGVDSTLKIQPAKLEDSAVYLCASSLDGTGTEAFFGQGTRLTVV.